The clone carrying this T cell receptor (beta chain) was picked up many times. The CDR3 length is 17 residues. With 0 bases clipped from V and 7 bases from J, the junction kept 8 bases outside the gene matches. The germline V gene encodes CDR1 LGHNA and CDR2 YSLEER. The entry originates in a study of CD8+CD57+ T cells in acquired aplastic anemia. In patients chosen for sequencing, flow cytometry had shown CD8+CD57+ cell expansion. Genomic DNA constituted the template upon which TCR beta VDJ and CDR3 profiling was performed. TCRdb called the reads again in MiXCR, with one record for every CDR3 protein. The sample has about 150,000 distinct CDR3 sequences, approximately 52% seen once.

This chain uses TRBV4-3 with TRBJ2-1; TRBD2 aligns across 11 bases. The receptor's source is a human donor with aplastic anemia. The specimen sequenced was sorted CD4+, CD8+, or CD8+CD57+ T cells (not recorded which) from PBMCs. CDR3 sequence: CASSQDRTSGGPNEQFF. The DNA for the CDR3 is TGCGCCAGCAGCCAAGATCGAACTAGCGGGGGACCGAATGAGCAGTTCTTC.